This T cell receptor (beta chain) came from a study of tumor-infiltrating lymphocytes in primary liver carcinoma. Study information: Yields of productive TCRbeta reads ranged from roughly 3.5 to 7.13 million per sample and were similar across tissue types.

Losses at the gene ends were 7 bases for V and 0 bases for J; bases not matched to a gene: 10. Germline values: CDR1 SGHRS, CDR2 YFSETQ. The CDR3 loop spans 17 amino acids. Details on this clonotype: The target antigen is unknown. A much larger clone lies one base from this, so it may be a read error.

Using a constant-region primer together with ProtoScript II reverse transcriptase, TCR beta cDNA was made from about 500 ng of total RNA. Modified slightly, ARM-PCR produced TCR beta libraries over three nested multiplex PCR rounds. Investigators reported that the first two PCR rounds, at around 10 cycles each, used TRBV1-TRBV30 forward primers with a C-beta reverse primer. TCRdb ran MiXCR on the multiplex PCR reads and lists one entry per CDR3 protein. Altogether 99,000 or so distinct CDR3 sequences are present, 69% being singletons, with the ten largest covering over 7.5%. General study results and limits: Among the pair types, tumor region pairs showed more overlap than tumor-adjacent and tumor-blood pairs.

Taking about 18-32 mg of unsorted bulk tissue, the authors co-extracted RNA and DNA. Samples were taken from five separate regions (per tumor). The clonotype originates from a woman aged 55-70 years with primary liver carcinoma and hepatitis B virus infection. Material for sequencing was liver tumor tissue from sampling region 5. The subset denotes: tumor region T5, tumor centre. The V and J genes are TRBV5-1 and TRBJ2-7, with TRBD2 identical over 13 bases. The CDR3: CASCSRTSGGVSYEQYF. DNA of the CDR3: TGCGCCAGCTGCTCGAGGACTAGCGGGGGAGTCTCCTACGAGCAGTACTTC.